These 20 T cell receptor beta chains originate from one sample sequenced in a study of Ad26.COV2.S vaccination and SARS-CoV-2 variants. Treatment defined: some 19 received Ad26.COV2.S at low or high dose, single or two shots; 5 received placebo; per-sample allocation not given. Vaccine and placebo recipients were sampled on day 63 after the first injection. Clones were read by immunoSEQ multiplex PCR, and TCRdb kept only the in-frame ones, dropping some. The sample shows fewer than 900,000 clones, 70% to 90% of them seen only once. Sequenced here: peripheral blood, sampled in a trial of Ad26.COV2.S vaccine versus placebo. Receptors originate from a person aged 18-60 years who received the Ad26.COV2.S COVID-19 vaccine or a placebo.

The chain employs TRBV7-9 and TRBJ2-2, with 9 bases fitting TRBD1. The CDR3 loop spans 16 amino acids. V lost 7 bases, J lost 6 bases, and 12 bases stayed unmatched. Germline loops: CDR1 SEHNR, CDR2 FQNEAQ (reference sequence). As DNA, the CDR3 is TGTGCCAGCACCAATGACGGGACAGGGCTCGCCGGGGAGCTGTTTTTT. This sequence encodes CASTNDGTGLAGELFF.

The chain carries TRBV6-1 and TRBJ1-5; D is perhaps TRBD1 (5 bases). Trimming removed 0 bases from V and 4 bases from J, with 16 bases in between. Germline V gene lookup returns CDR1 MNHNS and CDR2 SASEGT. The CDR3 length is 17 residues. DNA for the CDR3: TGTGCCAGCAGTGAAGCGCTGTCAGGTGGGGCGAATCAGCCCCAGCATTTT. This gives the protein CASSEALSGGANQPQHF.

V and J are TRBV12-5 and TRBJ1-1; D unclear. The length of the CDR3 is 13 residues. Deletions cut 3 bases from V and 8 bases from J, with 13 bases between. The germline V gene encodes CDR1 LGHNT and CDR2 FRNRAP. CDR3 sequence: CASGFSIGREAFF. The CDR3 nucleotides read TGTGCTAGTGGTTTCTCCATTGGACGGGAAGCTTTCTTT.

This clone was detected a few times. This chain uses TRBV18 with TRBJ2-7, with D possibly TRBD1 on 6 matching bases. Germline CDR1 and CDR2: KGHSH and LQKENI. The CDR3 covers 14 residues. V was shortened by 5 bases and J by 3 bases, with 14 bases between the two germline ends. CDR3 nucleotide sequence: TGTGCCAGCTCAATCCAGGGGCCCATCTACGAGCAGTACTTC. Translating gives CASSIQGPIYEQYF.

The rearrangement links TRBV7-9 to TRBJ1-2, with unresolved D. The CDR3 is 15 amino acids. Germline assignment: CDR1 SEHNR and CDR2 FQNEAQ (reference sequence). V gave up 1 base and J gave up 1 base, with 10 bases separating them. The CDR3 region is CASSLVSLLNYGYTF. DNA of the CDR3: TGTGCCAGCAGCTTAGTCAGTCTCCTTAACTATGGCTACACCTTC.

The CDR3: CASRLYRDIYEQYF. For the CDR3, the DNA is TGTGCCAGCAGGTTATACCGGGACATCTACGAGCAGTACTTC. The chain joins TRBV7-2 to TRBJ2-7; maybe TRBD1 (6 bases). The CDR3 sequence is 14 residues long. Per the germline V gene, CDR1 is SGHTA and CDR2 is FQGNSA. Trimming took 6 bases from V and 3 from J, leaving 15 bases between them. Looking up the rest from reference TRBV7-2 and TRBJ2-7 gives the full variable domain: GAGVSQSPSNKVTEKGKDVELRCDPISGHTALYWYRQSLGQGLEFLIYFQGNSAPDKSGLPSDRFSAERTGGSVSTLTIQRTQQEDSAVYLCASRLYRDIYEQYFGPGTRLTVT.

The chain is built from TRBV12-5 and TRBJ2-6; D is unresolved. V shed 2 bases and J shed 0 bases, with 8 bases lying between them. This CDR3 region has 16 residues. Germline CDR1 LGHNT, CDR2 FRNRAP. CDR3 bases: TGTGCTAGTGGTTTGTTGGGAAGCTCTGGGGCCAACGTCCTGACTTTC. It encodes CASGLLGSSGANVLTF.

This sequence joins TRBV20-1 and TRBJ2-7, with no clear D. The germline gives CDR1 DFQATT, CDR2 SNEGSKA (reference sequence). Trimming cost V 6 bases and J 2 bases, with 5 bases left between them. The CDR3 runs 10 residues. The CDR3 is CSASPYEQYF. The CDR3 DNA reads TGCAGTGCCAGCCCCTACGAGCAGTACTTC.

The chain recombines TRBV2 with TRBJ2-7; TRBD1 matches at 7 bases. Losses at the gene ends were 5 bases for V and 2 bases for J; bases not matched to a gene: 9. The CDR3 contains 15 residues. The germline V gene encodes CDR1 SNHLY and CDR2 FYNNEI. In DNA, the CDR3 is TGTGCCAGCAGTCCCCTACAGGGGCCCACCTACGAGCAGTACTTC. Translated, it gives CASSPLQGPTYEQYF. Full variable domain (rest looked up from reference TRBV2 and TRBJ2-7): EPEVTQTPSHQVTQMGQEVILRCVPISNHLYFYWYRQILGQKVEFLVSFYNNEISEKSEIFDDQFSVERPDGSNFTLKIRSTKLEDSAMYFCASSPLQGPTYEQYFGPGTRLTVT.

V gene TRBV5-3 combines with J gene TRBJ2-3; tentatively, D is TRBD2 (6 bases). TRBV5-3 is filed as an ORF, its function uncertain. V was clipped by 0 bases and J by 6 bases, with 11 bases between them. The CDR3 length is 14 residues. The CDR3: CARSLVLARDTQYF. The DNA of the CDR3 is TGTGCCAGAAGCTTGGTTCTAGCGCGCGATACGCAGTATTTT.

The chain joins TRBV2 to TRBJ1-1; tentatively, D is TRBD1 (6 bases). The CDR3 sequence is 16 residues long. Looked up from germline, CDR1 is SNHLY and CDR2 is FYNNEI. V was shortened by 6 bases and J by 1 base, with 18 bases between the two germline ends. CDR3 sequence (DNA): TGTGCCAGCAGAGCCCGCCTATCAGGGGCGAACACTGAAGCTTTCTTT. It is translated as CASRARLSGANTEAFF.

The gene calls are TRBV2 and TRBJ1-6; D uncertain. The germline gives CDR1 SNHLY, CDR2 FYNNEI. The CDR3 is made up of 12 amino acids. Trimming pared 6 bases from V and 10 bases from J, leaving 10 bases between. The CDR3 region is CASSGPYSPLHF. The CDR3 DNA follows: TGTGCCAGCAGCGGACCCTACTCACCCCTCCACTTT.

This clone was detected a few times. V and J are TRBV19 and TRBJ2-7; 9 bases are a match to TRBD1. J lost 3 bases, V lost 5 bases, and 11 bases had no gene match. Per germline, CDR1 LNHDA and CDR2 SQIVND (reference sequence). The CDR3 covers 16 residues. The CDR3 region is CASSSLRDRVIYEQYF. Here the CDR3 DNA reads TGTGCCAGTAGTTCTCTCCGGGACAGGGTGATCTACGAGCAGTACTTC.

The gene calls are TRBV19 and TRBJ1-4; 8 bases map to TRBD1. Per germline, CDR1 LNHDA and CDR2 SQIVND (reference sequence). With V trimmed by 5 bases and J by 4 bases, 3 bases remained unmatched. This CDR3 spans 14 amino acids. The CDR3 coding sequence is TGTGCCAGTAGTGGGACAGGCCTTAATGAAAAACTGTTTTTT. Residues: CASSGTGLNEKLFF.

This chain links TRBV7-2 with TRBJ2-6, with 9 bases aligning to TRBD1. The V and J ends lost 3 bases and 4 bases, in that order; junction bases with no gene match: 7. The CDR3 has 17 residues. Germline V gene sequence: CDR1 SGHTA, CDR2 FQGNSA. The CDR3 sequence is CASSLDRGPSGANVLTF. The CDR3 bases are TGTGCCAGCAGCTTGGACAGGGGCCCCTCCGGGGCCAACGTCCTGACTTTC.

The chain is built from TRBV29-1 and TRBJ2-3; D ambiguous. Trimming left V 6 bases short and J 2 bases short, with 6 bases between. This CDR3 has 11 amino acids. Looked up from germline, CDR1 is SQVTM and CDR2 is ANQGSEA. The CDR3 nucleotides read TGCAGCGTGACGGACACAGATACGCAGTATTTT. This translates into CSVTDTDTQYF.

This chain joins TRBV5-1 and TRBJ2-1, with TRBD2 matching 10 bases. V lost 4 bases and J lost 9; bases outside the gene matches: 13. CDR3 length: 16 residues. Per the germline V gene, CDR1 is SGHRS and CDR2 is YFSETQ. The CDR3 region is CASSRSLAGASSEQFF. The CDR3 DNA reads TGCGCCAGCAGCCGATCTCTAGCGGGAGCGAGTAGTGAGCAGTTCTTC.

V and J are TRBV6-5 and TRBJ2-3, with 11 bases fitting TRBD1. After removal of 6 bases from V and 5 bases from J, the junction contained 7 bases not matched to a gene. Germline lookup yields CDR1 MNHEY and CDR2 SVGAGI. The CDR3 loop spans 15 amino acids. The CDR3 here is CASSQDRGRIDTQYF. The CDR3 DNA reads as TGTGCCAGCAGCCAGGACAGGGGGCGCATAGATACGCAGTATTTT.

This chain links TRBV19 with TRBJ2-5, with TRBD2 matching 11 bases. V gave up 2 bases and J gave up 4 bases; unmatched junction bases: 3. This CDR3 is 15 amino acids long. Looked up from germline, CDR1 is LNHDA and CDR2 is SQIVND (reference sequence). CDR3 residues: CASSITSGSLETQYF. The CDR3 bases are TGTGCCAGTAGTATAACTAGCGGGAGTCTAGAGACCCAGTACTTC.

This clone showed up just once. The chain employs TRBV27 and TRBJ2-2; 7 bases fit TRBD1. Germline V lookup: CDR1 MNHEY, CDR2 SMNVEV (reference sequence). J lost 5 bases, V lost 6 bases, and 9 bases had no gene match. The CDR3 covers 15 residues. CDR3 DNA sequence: TGTGCCAGCAGAATGTTGGGACAGTCGACCGGGGAGCTGTTTTTT. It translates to CASRMLGQSTGELFF.